The 17 T cell receptor beta chains given below trace back to one sample, sequenced in a study of T-cell reconstitution after alpha-beta-depleted transplantation in children (dated by TCRdb to the mid-2010s). The sample's treatment or condition label, decoded: allogeneic hematopoietic cell transplantation with graft depleted of TCRalphabeta T cells and CD19 B cells. Library construction relied on PCR. Sequencing used an Illumina HiSeq 2500. To normalize quantification of the TCRbeta repertoire, the TCR libraries were built with molecular barcoding that relied on unique molecular identifiers. TCRdb passed the public sequencing reads through fastp at Q25 and MiXCR, retaining productive beta sequences. Each CDR3 protein appears once, grouped with its most common genes and DNA. The sample table contains 700,000 or so distinct CDR3 sequences; only one count was recorded for roughly 14% of them. The ten biggest clones cover roughly 0.84% of the sample.

This specimen consisted of PBMCs, obtained before TCRalphabeta/CD19-depleted stem cell transplant. These receptors were taken from a girl aged 2-10 years with congenital amegakaryocytic thrombocytopenia, due to receive a stem cell transplant.

The chain is built from TRBV2 and TRBJ2-1; 11 nucleotides agree with TRBD2. The CDR3 loop spans 17 amino acids. Trimming removed 4 bases from V and 0 bases from J; junction bases left unmatched: 5. Germline loops: CDR1 SNHLY, CDR2 FYNNEI. Here the CDR3 DNA reads TGTGCCAGCAGTGCACTAGCGGGAGACTACTCCTACAATGAGCAGTTCTTC. Translated, it gives CASSALAGDYSYNEQFF.

This chain joins TRBV7-6 and TRBJ2-2; D perhaps matches TRBD2 (5 bases). V was pared by 5 bases and J by 5 bases, with 15 bases between. CDR3 length: 15 amino acids. Germline V gives CDR1 SGHVS, CDR2 FNYEAQ. This CDR3 is CASSVREIGTGELFF. The CDR3 DNA reads as TGTGCCAGCAGCGTCCGGGAAATCGGTACCGGGGAGCTGTTTTTT.

This clonotype has just a few counts. The rearrangement joins TRBV7-9 to TRBJ1-1, with 7 bases that match TRBD1. The CDR3 extends over 12 amino acids. V lost 4 bases and J lost 8; bases outside the gene matches: 4. Germline V gene data show CDR1 as SEHNR and CDR2 as FQNEAQ (reference sequence). The CDR3 DNA is TGTGCCAGCAGCTCAAGGACAGGAGAAGCTTTCTTT. As protein: CASSSRTGEAFF.

This clonotype was detected only a few times. The chain couples TRBV3-1 to TRBJ2-5, with TRBD2 matching 13 bases. Germline V CDR1 and CDR2: LGHDT, YNNKEL (reference sequence). Trimming removed 6 bases from V and 4 bases from J; junction bases left unmatched: 17. The CDR3 spans 19 residues. The DNA for the CDR3 is TGTGCCAGCAGTTTCGGGACTAGCGGGAATCGTCGGTTCTTAGAGACCCAGTACTTC. This sequence encodes CASSFGTSGNRRFLETQYF.

The V call is TRBV4-1, the J call TRBJ1-1, with D perhaps matching TRBD1 (5 bases). This CDR3 region has 15 residues. Trimming took off 0 bases at V and 4 bases at J, with 12 bases between the two ends. Per germline, CDR1 MGHRA and CDR2 YSYEKL. The CDR3 is CASSQDPGTGTEAFF. In DNA, the CDR3 is TGCGCCAGCAGCCAAGATCCCGGGACGGGCACTGAAGCTTTCTTT.

Ten or more counts support this clonotype. This chain joins TRBV20-1 and TRBJ2-3, with 9 nucleotides matching TRBD2. Germline trimming cut 0 bases from V and 5 bases from J; bases unmatched to any gene: 12. CDR1 is DFQATT and CDR2 is SNEGSKA in the germline V gene (reference sequence). This CDR3 comprises 17 residues. As DNA, the CDR3 is TGCAGTGCTAGAGATTATATAGCTAGCGGGAATCAAGATACGCAGTATTTT. This translates into CSARDYIASGNQDTQYF.

This clonotype was observed a few times. The chain links TRBV15 to TRBJ2-2, with 8 bases identical to TRBD2. The CDR3 runs to 17 residues. From germline, CDR1 is LNHNV and CDR2 YYDKDF (reference sequence). The V gene end was trimmed by 5 bases and the J gene end by 0 bases; junction bases not matched to a gene: 8. The CDR3 sequence: CATSRVAGGPNTGELFF. The CDR3 DNA reads as TGTGCCACCAGCCGTGTGGCGGGAGGCCCGAACACCGGGGAGCTGTTTTTT.

This clonotype has ten or more counts. The genes are TRBV20-1 and TRBJ2-2; D uncertain. Germline V CDR1 and CDR2: DFQATT, SNEGSKA (reference sequence). This CDR3 has 12 amino acids. The germline V and J ends were trimmed by 3 bases and 7 bases, with 9 bases remaining between them. The CDR3 DNA follows: TGCAGTGCTAGTAGGCTGGGCGGGGAGCTGTTTTTT. Translation gives CSASRLGGELFF.

The chain employs TRBV2 and TRBJ2-1; tentatively, D is TRBD1 (6 bases). The CDR3 has 15 amino acids. Trimming removed 7 bases at V and 0 bases at J, with 13 bases between. CDR1 is SNHLY and CDR2 is FYNNEI in the germline V gene. The chain's CDR3 is CASIFDRSSYNEQFF. DNA for the CDR3: TGTGCCAGCATTTTCGACAGGAGCTCCTACAATGAGCAGTTCTTC.

The rearrangement links TRBV5-1 to TRBJ2-1, with 13 bases fitting TRBD2. From germline, CDR1 is SGHRS and CDR2 YFSETQ. The CDR3 has 16 residues. V lost 5 bases to trimming and J lost 0 bases; unmatched junction nucleotides: 2. DNA for the CDR3: TGCGCCAGCAGGGGGACTAGCGGGACCTCCTACAATGAGCAGTTCTTC. It encodes CASRGTSGTSYNEQFF.

The table lists this clonotype with a few counts. This chain links TRBV12-3 or TRBV12-4 with TRBJ2-5; D unresolved. V was shortened by 8 bases and J by 5 bases, with 15 bases between the two germline ends. The CDR3 is 13 amino acids. The DNA for the CDR3 is TGTGCCAGCGGGGTTGGTATTTGGGAGACCCAGTACTTC. Translating it yields CASGVGIWETQYF.

The chain is built from TRBV7-2 and TRBJ2-5, with 10 nucleotides matching TRBD2. CDR3 length: 16 amino acids. CDR1 SGHTA and CDR2 FQGNSA come from the germline V gene. V lost 1 base, J lost 2 bases, and 4 bases stayed unmatched. The CDR3 loop reads CASSLVGLALQETQYF. CDR3 in DNA: TGTGCCAGCAGCTTAGTGGGACTAGCGTTACAAGAGACCCAGTACTTC.

The sample holds many counts of this clonotype. The CDR3 spells CASSEEASGSGEQFF. The CDR3, as DNA: TGTGCCAGCAGTGAGGAGGCTAGCGGGAGCGGTGAGCAGTTCTTC. V gene TRBV6-4 combines with J gene TRBJ2-1; 10 bases fit TRBD2. This CDR3 has 15 residues. The J segment lost 9 bases and the V segment lost 3 bases, leaving 8 bases of the junction unmatched. Germline loops: CDR1 MRHNA, CDR2 SNTAGT.

There are many counts of this clonotype. The gene calls are TRBV6-2 or TRBV6-3 and TRBJ2-7; D uncertain. This CDR3 spans 14 amino acids. The V gene's germline CDR1 is MNHEY and CDR2 SVGEGT. Trimming left V 4 bases short and J 3 bases short, with 13 bases between. The CDR3 sequence is CASSWALSIYEQYF. In nucleotides, the CDR3 is TGTGCCAGCAGTTGGGCCTTATCTATCTACGAGCAGTACTTC.

The CDR3 reads CASSLAPIVELFF. The CDR3 DNA sequence: TGTGCCAGCAGTTTGGCCCCCATCGTCGAGCTGTTTTTT. This chain connects TRBV12-3 or TRBV12-4 to TRBJ2-2; D is ambiguous. The CDR3 length is 13 residues. V shed 3 bases and J shed 11 bases, with 13 bases lying between them.

The rearrangement links TRBV27 to TRBJ1-6, with no clear D. Deletions cut 3 bases from V and 6 bases from J, with 12 bases between. From germline, CDR1 is MNHEY and CDR2 SMNVEV (reference sequence). The CDR3 sequence is 15 residues long. The DNA of the CDR3 is TGTGCCAGCAGTTTTGGTCCTGAGGGTAATTCACCCCTCCACTTT. Translation gives CASSFGPEGNSPLHF.

This clonotype was picked up a small number of times. The CDR3 loop reads CAISESGGRTDTQYF. CDR3 DNA: TGTGCCATCAGTGAGTCGGGGGGGCGAACAGATACGCAGTATTTT. This sequence joins TRBV10-3 and TRBJ2-3; TRBD2 might be the D (7 bases). Looked up from germline, CDR1 is ENHRY and CDR2 is SYGVKD. The CDR3 runs to 15 residues. The V and J ends lost 0 bases and 3 bases respectively, with 10 bases between them.